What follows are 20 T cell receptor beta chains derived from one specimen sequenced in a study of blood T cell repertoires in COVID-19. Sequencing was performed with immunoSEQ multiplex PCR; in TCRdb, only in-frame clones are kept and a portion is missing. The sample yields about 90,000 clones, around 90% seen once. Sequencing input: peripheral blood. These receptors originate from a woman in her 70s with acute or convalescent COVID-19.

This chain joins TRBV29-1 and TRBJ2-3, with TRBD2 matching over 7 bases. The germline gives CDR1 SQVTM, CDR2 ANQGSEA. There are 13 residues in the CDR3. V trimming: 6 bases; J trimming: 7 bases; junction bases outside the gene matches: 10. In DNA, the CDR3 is TGCAGCGTGGGGGGGGTTATAGGAAATACGCAGTATTTT. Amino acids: CSVGGVIGNTQYF.

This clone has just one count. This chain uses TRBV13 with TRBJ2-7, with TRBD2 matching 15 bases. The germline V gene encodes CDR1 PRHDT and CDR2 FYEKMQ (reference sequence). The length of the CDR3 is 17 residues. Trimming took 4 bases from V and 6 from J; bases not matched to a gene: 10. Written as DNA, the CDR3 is TGTGCCAGCAGCTCTGGGACTAGCGGGAGGTATAAGGGCGAGCAGTACTTC. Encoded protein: CASSSGTSGRYKGEQYF.

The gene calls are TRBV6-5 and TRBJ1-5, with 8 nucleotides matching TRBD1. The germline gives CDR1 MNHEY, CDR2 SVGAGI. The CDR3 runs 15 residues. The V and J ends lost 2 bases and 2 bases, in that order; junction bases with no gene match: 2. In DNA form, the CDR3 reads TGTGCCAGCAGTTACGGACAGGGACGCAATCAGCCCCAGCATTTT. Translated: CASSYGQGRNQPQHF.

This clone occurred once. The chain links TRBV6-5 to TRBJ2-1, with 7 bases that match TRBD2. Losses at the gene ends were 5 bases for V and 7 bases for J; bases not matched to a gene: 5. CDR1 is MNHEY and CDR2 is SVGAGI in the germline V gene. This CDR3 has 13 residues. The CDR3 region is CASSRREQNEQFF. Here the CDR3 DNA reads TGTGCCAGCAGTAGGCGGGAGCAAAATGAGCAGTTCTTC.

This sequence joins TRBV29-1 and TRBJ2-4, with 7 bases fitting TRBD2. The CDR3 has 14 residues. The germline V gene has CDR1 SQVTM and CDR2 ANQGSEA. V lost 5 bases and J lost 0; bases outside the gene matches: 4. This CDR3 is CSVLPGGAKNIQYF. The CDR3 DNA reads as TGCAGCGTTCTCCCGGGGGGAGCCAAAAACATTCAGTACTTC.

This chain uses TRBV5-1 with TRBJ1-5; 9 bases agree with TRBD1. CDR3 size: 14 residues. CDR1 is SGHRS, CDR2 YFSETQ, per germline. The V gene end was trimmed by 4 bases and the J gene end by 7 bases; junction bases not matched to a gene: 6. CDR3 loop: CASSQGQGAQPQHF. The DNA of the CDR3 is TGCGCCAGCAGCCAGGGACAGGGAGCACAGCCCCAGCATTTT.

The CDR3 protein is CSASWTGLGNQPQHF. Written as DNA, the CDR3 is TGCAGTGCTAGTTGGACAGGGCTGGGCAATCAGCCCCAGCATTTT. The chain links TRBV20-1 to TRBJ1-5, with 8 bases lining up with TRBD1. After removal of 3 bases from V and 2 bases from J, the junction contained 6 bases not matched to a gene. Germline loops: CDR1 DFQATT, CDR2 SNEGSKA (reference sequence). This CDR3 is built from 15 residues.

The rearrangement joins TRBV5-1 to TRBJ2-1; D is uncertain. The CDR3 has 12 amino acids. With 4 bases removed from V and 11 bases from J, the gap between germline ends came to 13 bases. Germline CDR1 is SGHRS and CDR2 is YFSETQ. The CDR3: CASSIERAKQFF. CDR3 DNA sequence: TGCGCCAGCAGCATAGAACGTGCGAAGCAGTTCTTC.

In DNA form, the CDR3 reads TGTGCCAGCAGCCAGTGGACTAGCGGGGGGAATGAGCAGTTCTTC. This codes for CASSQWTSGGNEQFF. J is TRBJ2-1 and V is TRBV3-1 (or the pseudogene TRBV3-2); TRBD2 matches 14 bases. This CDR3 contains 15 residues. The germline V gene encodes CDR1 LGHDT and CDR2 YNNKEL (reference sequence). Trimming removed 3 bases from V and 7 bases from J; junction bases left unmatched: 2.

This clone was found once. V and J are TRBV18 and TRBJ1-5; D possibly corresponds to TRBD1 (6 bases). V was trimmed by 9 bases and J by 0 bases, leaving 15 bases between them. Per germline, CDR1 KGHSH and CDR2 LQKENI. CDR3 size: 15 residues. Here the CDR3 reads CASQTVGGSNQPQHF. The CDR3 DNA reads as TGTGCCAGTCAGACGGTAGGGGGTAGCAATCAGCCCCAGCATTTT. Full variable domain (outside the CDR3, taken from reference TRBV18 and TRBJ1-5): NAGVMQNPRHLVRRRGQEARLRCSPMKGHSHVYWYRQLPEEGLKFMVYLQKENIIDESGMPKERFSAEFPKEGPSILRIQQVVRGDSAAYFCASQTVGGSNQPQHFGDGTRLSIL.

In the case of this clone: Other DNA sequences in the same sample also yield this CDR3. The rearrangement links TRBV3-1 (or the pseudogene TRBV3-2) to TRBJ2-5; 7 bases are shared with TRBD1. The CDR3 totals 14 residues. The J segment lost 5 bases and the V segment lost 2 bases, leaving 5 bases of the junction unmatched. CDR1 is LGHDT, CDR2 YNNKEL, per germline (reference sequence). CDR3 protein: CASSQRQGGETQYF. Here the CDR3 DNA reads TGTGCCAGCAGCCAAAGACAGGGTGGGGAGACCCAGTACTTC.

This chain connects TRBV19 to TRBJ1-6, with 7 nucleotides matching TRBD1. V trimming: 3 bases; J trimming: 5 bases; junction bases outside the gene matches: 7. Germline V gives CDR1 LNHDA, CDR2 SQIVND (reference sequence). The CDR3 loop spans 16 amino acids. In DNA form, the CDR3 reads TGTGCCAGTAGTATCCGAGGGGGCACGGATAATTCACCCCTCCACTTT. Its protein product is CASSIRGGTDNSPLHF.

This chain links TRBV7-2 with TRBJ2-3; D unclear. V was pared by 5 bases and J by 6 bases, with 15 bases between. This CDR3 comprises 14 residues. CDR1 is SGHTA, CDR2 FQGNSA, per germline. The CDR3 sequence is CASSLSTVRDTQYF. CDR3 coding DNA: TGTGCCAGCAGCCTGAGCACGGTGAGGGATACGCAGTATTTT.

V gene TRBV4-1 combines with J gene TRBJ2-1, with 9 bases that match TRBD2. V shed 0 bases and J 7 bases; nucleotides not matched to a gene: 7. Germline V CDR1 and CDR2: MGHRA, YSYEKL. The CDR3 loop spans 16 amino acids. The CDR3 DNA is TGCGCCAGCAGCCAAGATACGCTAGCGGGGCCGAATGAGCAGTTCTTC. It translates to CASSQDTLAGPNEQFF.

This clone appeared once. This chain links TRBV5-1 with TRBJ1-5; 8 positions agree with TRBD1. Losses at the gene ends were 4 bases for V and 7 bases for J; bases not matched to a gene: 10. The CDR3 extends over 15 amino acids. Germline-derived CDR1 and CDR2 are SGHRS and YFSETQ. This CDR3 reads CASSLSGGRGQPQHF. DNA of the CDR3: TGCGCCAGCAGCCTATCAGGGGGCAGAGGACAGCCCCAGCATTTT.

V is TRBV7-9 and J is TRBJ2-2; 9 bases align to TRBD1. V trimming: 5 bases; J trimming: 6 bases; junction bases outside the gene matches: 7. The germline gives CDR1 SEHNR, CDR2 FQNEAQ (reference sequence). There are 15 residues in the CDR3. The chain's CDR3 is CASSNRDRAPGELFF. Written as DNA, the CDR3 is TGTGCCAGCAGCAACCGGGACAGGGCTCCCGGGGAGCTGTTTTTT.

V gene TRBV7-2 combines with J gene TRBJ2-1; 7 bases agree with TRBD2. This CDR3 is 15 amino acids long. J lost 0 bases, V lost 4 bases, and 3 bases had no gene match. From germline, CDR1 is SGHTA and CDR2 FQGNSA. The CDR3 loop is CASSSWGGSYNEQFF. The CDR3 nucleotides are TGTGCCAGCAGCTCGTGGGGGGGCTCCTACAATGAGCAGTTCTTC.

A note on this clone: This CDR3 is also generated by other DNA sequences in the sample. The CDR3 nucleotides are TGCGCCAGCAGCTTGGATCGGAACACTGAAGCTTTCTTT. Protein: CASSLDRNTEAFF. The J gene is TRBJ1-1, the V gene TRBV5-1, with D unclear. Trimming removed 0 bases from V and 1 base from J, with 4 bases in between. Per the germline V gene, CDR1 is SGHRS and CDR2 is YFSETQ. This CDR3 comprises 13 residues.

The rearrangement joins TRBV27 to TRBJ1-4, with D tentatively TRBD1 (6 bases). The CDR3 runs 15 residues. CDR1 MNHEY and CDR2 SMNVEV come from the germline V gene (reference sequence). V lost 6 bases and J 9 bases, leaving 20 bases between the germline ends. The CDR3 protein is CASSLAGGQEKKLFF. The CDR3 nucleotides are TGTGCCAGCAGCCTCGCGGGGGGGCAGGAGAAAAAACTGTTTTTT.

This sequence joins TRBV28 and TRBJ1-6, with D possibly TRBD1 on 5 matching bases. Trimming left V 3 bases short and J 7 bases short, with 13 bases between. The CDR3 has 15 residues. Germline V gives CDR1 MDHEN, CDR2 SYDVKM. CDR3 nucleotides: TGTGCCAGCAGTTTGGGGACTTGGGGGAATTCACCCCTCCACTTT. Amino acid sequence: CASSLGTWGNSPLHF.